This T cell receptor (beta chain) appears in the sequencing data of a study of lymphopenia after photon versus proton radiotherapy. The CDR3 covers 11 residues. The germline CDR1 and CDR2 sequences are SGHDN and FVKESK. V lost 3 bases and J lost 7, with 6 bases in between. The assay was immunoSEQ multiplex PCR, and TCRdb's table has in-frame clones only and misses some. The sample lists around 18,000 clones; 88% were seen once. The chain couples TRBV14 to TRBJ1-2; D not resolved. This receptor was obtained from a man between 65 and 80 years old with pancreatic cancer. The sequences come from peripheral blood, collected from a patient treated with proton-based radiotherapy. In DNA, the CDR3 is TGTGCCAGCAGCCATGGGTTTGGCTACACCTTC. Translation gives CASSHGFGYTF.